These 18 T cell receptor beta chains were all obtained from the same sample, sequenced in a study of blood T cell repertoires in COVID-19 (dated by TCRdb to about 2020). The library was generated by the immunoSEQ multiplex PCR assay. TCRdb took over this immuneACCESS table, retaining in-frame rearrangements with V and J assigned. Such tables are incomplete; in checked studies, under half of the missing clones stem from an unresolved V gene, and the remainder is unexplained. This sample is represented by about 170,000 clones; roughly 80% of them were singletons. Jointly, the top ten make up approximately 8.2% of the sample. The sequenced sample was peripheral blood. Receptors originate from a woman aged 80 or over with COVID-19, enrolled during active disease.

The chain has TRBV2 and TRBJ2-7; D may be TRBD2 (6 bases). The CDR3 is 13 amino acids. Germline assignment: CDR1 SNHLY and CDR2 FYNNEI. V was clipped by 10 bases and J by 1 base, with 14 bases between them. CDR3 nucleotides: TGTGCCACCGCCGGGGACTTTTCCTACGAGCAGTACTTC. Protein product: CATAGDFSYEQYF.

V gene TRBV19 combines with J gene TRBJ1-6; D gene ambiguous. V was trimmed by 3 bases and J by 7 bases, leaving 10 bases between them. Germline CDR1 LNHDA, CDR2 SQIVND (reference sequence). The CDR3 sequence is 14 residues long. CDR3 sequence reads: CASSIRTGNSPLHF. CDR3 nucleotides: TGTGCCAGTAGTATCCGGACGGGGAATTCACCCCTCCACTTT.

The rearrangement uses TRBV9 and TRBJ1-5; TRBD1 agrees at 9 bases. CDR3 length equals 15 residues. J lost 3 bases, V lost 6 bases, and 7 bases had no gene match. CDR1 SGDLS and CDR2 YYNGEE come from the germline V gene. CDR3 region: CASTRDRVYNQPQHF. The CDR3 DNA sequence: TGTGCCAGCACCCGGGACAGGGTTTACAATCAGCCCCAGCATTTT.

This chain uses TRBV7-6 with TRBJ2-1, with TRBD2 matching 10 bases. This CDR3 comprises 17 residues. CDR1 and CDR2 (germline): SGHVS, FNYEAQ. J was trimmed by 6 bases and V by 0 bases; bases with no gene match: 8. CDR3 sequence (DNA): TGTGCCAGCAGCTTAGCGGAAGCGGGAGGGTCGGTCAATGAGCAGTTCTTC. Translating gives CASSLAEAGGSVNEQFF. Full variable domain (remainder filled in from reference TRBV7-6 and TRBJ2-1): GAGVSQSPRYKVTKRGQDVALRCDPISGHVSLYWYRQALGQGPEFLTYFNYEAQQDKSGLPNDRFSAERPEGSISTLTIQRTEQRDSAMYRCASSLAEAGGSVNEQFFGPGTRLTVL.

The V gene is TRBV4-2, the J gene TRBJ1-3, with D uncertain. V was trimmed by 0 bases and J by 0 bases, leaving 12 bases between them. The CDR3 contains 17 residues. Germline CDR1 and CDR2: LGHNA and YNFKEQ. CDR3 DNA: TGTGCCAGCAGCCAAGAGGCGGGAGGAAGCTCTGGAAACACCATATATTTT. It codes for CASSQEAGGSSGNTIYF.

A note on this clone: Other DNA sequences in the same sample also yield this CDR3. J is TRBJ2-7 and V is TRBV3-1 (or the pseudogene TRBV3-2), with 8 bases lining up with TRBD1. The CDR3 has 13 amino acids. V lost 1 base to trimming and J lost 7 bases; unmatched junction nucleotides: 3. CDR1 is LGHDT and CDR2 is YNNKEL in the germline V gene (reference sequence). The CDR3 spells CASSQGTGGEQYF. The CDR3 DNA follows: TGTGCCAGCAGCCAAGGAACAGGGGGGGAGCAGTACTTC.

This clone was seen more than once but under ten times. The rearrangement links TRBV6-5 to TRBJ1-1; possible D gene TRBD1, 6 bases. V was cut by 7 bases and J by 7 bases, with 16 bases left in between. This CDR3 spans 13 amino acids. Germline V CDR1 and CDR2: MNHEY, SVGAGI. CDR3 loop: CASIGSGAIEAFF. The CDR3 nucleotides are TGTGCCAGCATTGGTTCAGGGGCGATTGAAGCTTTCTTT.

The chain has TRBV11-3 and TRBJ2-7, with unresolved D. The CDR3 length is 15 residues. Germline V gene sequence: CDR1 SGHNT, CDR2 YENEEA. Trimming took 3 bases from V and 2 from J, leaving 14 bases between them. The CDR3, as DNA: TGTGCCAGCAGCTTCCAGGCAACCCCTCCCTACGAGCAGTACTTC. It yields the protein CASSFQATPPYEQYF.

The rearrangement uses TRBV5-1 and TRBJ2-1; 13 bases are shared with TRBD2. Per the germline V gene, CDR1 is SGHRS and CDR2 is YFSETQ. Trimming removed 4 bases from V and 8 bases from J; junction bases left unmatched: 6. This CDR3 contains 15 residues. The CDR3 DNA is TGCGCCAGCAGCCAGACTAGCGGGAGGTTGGATGAGCAGTTCTTC. Translated: CASSQTSGRLDEQFF. The full variable domain, with the rest looked up from reference TRBV5-1 and TRBJ2-1, is KAGVTQTPRYLIKTRGQQVTLSCSPISGHRSVSWYQQTPGQGLQFLFEYFSETQRNKGNFPGRFSGRQFSNSRSEMNVSTLELGDSALYLCASSQTSGRLDEQFFGPGTRLTVL.

This rearrangement joins TRBV7-2 to TRBJ1-2, with 7 bases aligning to TRBD1. The germline CDR1 and CDR2 sequences are SGHTA and FQGNSA. The CDR3 runs 12 residues. Trimming at V came to 4 bases and at J to 7 bases, leaving 3 bases not matched to a gene. Here the CDR3 DNA reads TGTGCCAGCAGCTCAGACAGGGTTGGCTACACCTTC. This encodes CASSSDRVGYTF.

The chain carries TRBV5-6 and TRBJ1-1, with D perhaps TRBD1 (6 bases). Trimming removed 0 bases at V and 4 bases at J, with 10 bases between. Germline-derived CDR1 and CDR2 are SGHDT and YYEEEE. CDR3 size: 14 residues. CDR3 loop: CASSLAGAGTEAFF. The CDR3 nucleotides read TGTGCCAGCAGCTTGGCAGGGGCGGGCACTGAAGCTTTCTTT.

This clone was counted only a few times. The rearrangement joins TRBV6-5 to TRBJ1-6; the D gene is possibly TRBD1 (6 bases). V lost 2 bases to trimming and J lost 6 bases, with 14 bases between them. Germline V gene lookup returns CDR1 MNHEY and CDR2 SVGAGI. This CDR3 has 16 residues. In DNA, the CDR3 is TGTGCCAGCAGTTACGGTGGGGGGGCGAGTAATTCACCCCTCCACTTT. Its protein product is CASSYGGGASNSPLHF.

DNA for the CDR3: TGTGCCATCAGGCAGGGCTCAGATACGCAGTATTTT. This codes for CAIRQGSDTQYF. This chain uses TRBV10-3 with TRBJ2-3; TRBD1 might be the D (5 bases). CDR1 is ENHRY and CDR2 is SYGVKD in the germline V gene. V lost 6 bases and J lost 4, with 8 bases in between. The CDR3 runs 12 residues.

This clone was counted once. V is TRBV6-5 and J is TRBJ1-4; no definite D call. The CDR3 is 14 amino acids. Trimming shortened V by 7 bases and J by 2 bases, and 11 bases separated the two germline ends. Germline CDR1 MNHEY, CDR2 SVGAGI. CDR3 amino acids: CASKAGSTNEKLFF. The CDR3 DNA sequence: TGTGCCAGCAAAGCGGGGTCTACTAATGAAAAACTGTTTTTT.

The chain employs TRBV2 and TRBJ2-7; 14 bases agree with TRBD2. The CDR3 runs to 14 residues. V lost 10 bases and J lost 6; bases outside the gene matches: 8. Germline CDR1 is SNHLY and CDR2 is FYNNEI. CDR3 sequence: CATTGLAGGIEQYF. In DNA form, the CDR3 reads TGTGCCACCACAGGACTAGCGGGAGGCATCGAGCAGTACTTC. The full variable domain, in which reference TRBV2 and TRBJ2-7 provide the parts outside the CDR3, is EPEVTQTPSHQVTQMGQEVILRCVPISNHLYFYWYRQILGQKVEFLVSFYNNEISEKSEIFDDQFSVERPDGSNFTLKIRSTKLEDSAMYFCATTGLAGGIEQYFGPGTRLTVT.

This sequence joins TRBV7-6 and TRBJ1-6; D is uncertain. Germline V lookup: CDR1 SGHVS, CDR2 FNYEAQ. The CDR3 runs to 13 residues. Trimming removed 4 bases from V and 7 bases from J, with 8 bases in between. This chain's CDR3 is CASSYFHNSPLHF. The CDR3 DNA reads as TGTGCCAGCAGCTACTTCCACAATTCACCCCTCCACTTT.

The rearrangement links TRBV12-5 to TRBJ1-2; D gene ambiguous. The CDR3 is made up of 13 amino acids. CDR1 LGHNT and CDR2 FRNRAP come from the germline V gene. V lost 1 base, J lost 8 bases, and 11 bases lay in between. CDR3 amino acids: CASGLDGSGGYTF. The CDR3 DNA reads as TGTGCTAGTGGTTTGGACGGGAGCGGAGGCTACACCTTC.

The gene calls are TRBV5-1 and TRBJ1-2; TRBD1 matches 8 bases. V was pared by 2 bases and J by 4 bases, with 1 base of the junction left unmatched. The CDR3 is 13 residues long. Germline CDR1 reads SGHRS; CDR2 reads YFSETQ. The CDR3 DNA follows: TGCGCCAGCAGCTTCGGACAGGGCTATGGCTACACCTTC. This sequence encodes CASSFGQGYGYTF.